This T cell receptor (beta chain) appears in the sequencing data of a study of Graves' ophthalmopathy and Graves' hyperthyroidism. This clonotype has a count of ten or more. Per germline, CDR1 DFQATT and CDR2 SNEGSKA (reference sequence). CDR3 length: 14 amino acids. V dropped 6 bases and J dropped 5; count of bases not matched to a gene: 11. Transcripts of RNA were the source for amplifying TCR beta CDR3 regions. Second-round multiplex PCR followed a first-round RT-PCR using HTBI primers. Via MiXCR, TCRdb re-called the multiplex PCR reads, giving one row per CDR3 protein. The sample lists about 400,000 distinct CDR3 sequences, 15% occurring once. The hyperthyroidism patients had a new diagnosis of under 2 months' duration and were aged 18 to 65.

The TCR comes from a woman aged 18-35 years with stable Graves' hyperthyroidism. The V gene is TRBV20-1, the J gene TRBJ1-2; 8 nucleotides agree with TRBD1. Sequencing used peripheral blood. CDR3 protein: CSARAIDRGYGYTF. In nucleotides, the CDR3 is TGCAGTGCCCGAGCCATCGACAGGGGATATGGCTACACCTTC.